The 18 T cell receptor beta chains reported below all come from one sample, sequenced in a study of T cells in localized non-small cell lung cancer. Libraries were prepared by immunoSEQ multiplex PCR; TCRdb keeps only in-frame clonotypes and omits some of them. This table has about 15,000 clones, approximately 85% appearing once. The sample here was peripheral blood, taken before any cancer treatment. Receptor source: a female donor older than 55 with stage I squamous cell lung carcinoma.

The chain is built from TRBV20-1 and TRBJ1-2; D is undetermined. There are 10 residues in the CDR3. V shed 3 bases and J shed 4 bases, with 3 bases lying between them. Germline loops: CDR1 DFQATT, CDR2 SNEGSKA (reference sequence). The DNA of the CDR3 is TGCAGTGCTAGCGGCTATGGCTACACCTTC. Translated, it gives CSASGYGYTF.

This clone was recorded only once. The CDR3, as DNA: TGCGCCAGCAGCTTCGGGGCAGGGGCCGATACGCAGTATTTT. Its protein product is CASSFGAGADTQYF. The V call is TRBV5-1, the J call TRBJ2-3; weak D call: TRBD1 (6 bases). Trimming took off 2 bases at V and 6 bases at J, with 13 bases between the two ends. The length of the CDR3 is 14 residues. CDR1 SGHRS and CDR2 YFSETQ come from the germline V gene. The variable domain in full, with the rest retrieved from reference TRBV5-1 and TRBJ2-3, is KAGVTQTPRYLIKTRGQQVTLSCSPISGHRSVSWYQQTPGQGLQFLFEYFSETQRNKGNFPGRFSGRQFSNSRSEMNVSTLELGDSALYLCASSFGAGADTQYFGPGTRLTVL.

The chain couples TRBV6-5 to TRBJ2-5; possibly TRBD2 for D (6 bases). Germline CDR1 is MNHEY and CDR2 is SVGAGI. The CDR3 has 14 residues. The ends were cut back, 0 bases at V and 5 bases at J, with 10 bases in the middle. In DNA, the CDR3 is TGTGCCAGCAGTTACTCTAGCGGTTGGGAGACCCAGTACTTC. Its translation: CASSYSSGWETQYF.

The CDR3 here is CASSFRQVLQPQHF. In DNA form, the CDR3 reads TGTGCCAGCAGTTTTAGACAGGTTCTTCAGCCCCAGCATTTT. The J gene is TRBJ1-5, the V gene TRBV28; D might be TRBD1 (6 bases). Trimming took off 3 bases at V and 6 bases at J, with 12 bases between the two ends. The CDR3 covers 14 residues. Germline V CDR1 and CDR2: MDHEN, SYDVKM.

The chain employs TRBV4-3 and TRBJ2-1; D is perhaps TRBD2 (6 bases). Trimming took 2 bases from V and 2 from J, leaving 22 bases between them. CDR3 length: 19 amino acids. CDR1 LGHNA and CDR2 YSLEER come from the germline V gene. This CDR3 is CASSQSLPRLAIAYNEQFF. The CDR3 nucleotides are TGCGCCAGCAGCCAATCCCTACCCCGCCTAGCGATCGCCTACAATGAGCAGTTCTTC.

The chain links TRBV5-8 to TRBJ2-1, with TRBD1 as a possible D gene (5 bases). This CDR3 contains 14 residues. Germline CDR1 is SGHTS and CDR2 is YDEGEE. Trimming shortened V by 0 bases and J by 6 bases, and 10 bases separated the two germline ends. Here the CDR3 DNA reads TGTGCCAGCAGCTTGGTTTCCAGGGCCAATGAGCAGTTCTTC. Translated: CASSLVSRANEQFF. The entire variable domain, with the rest obtained from reference TRBV5-8 and TRBJ2-1, is as follows: EAGVTQSPTHLIKTRGQQATLRCSPISGHTSVYWYQQALGLGLQFLLWYDEGEERNRGNFPPRFSGRQFPNYSSELNVNALELEDSALYLCASSLVSRANEQFFGPGTRLTVL.

This chain links TRBV7-3 with TRBJ1-1, with D possibly matching TRBD1 (5 bases). This CDR3 spans 14 amino acids. The V gene's germline CDR1 is SGHTA and CDR2 FQGTGA. The ends were cut back, 1 base at V and 1 base at J, with 7 bases in the middle. The CDR3 DNA follows: TGTGCCAGCAGCTTAATCGGGGCGAACACTGAAGCTTTCTTT. Its protein product is CASSLIGANTEAFF. The variable domain in full, completed from reference TRBV7-3 and TRBJ1-1, reads GAGVSQTPSNKVTEKGKYVELRCDPISGHTALYWYRQSLGQGPEFLIYFQGTGAADDSGLPNDRFFAVRPEGSVSTLKIQRTERGDSAVYLCASSLIGANTEAFFGQGTRLTVV.

V is TRBV13 and J is TRBJ2-7; D gene ambiguous. The CDR3 length is 13 residues. Trimming took off 3 bases at V and 4 bases at J, with 10 bases between the two ends. From germline, CDR1 is PRHDT and CDR2 FYEKMQ (reference sequence). This CDR3 reads CASSFADSYEQYF. DNA for the CDR3: TGTGCCAGCAGCTTCGCAGATTCTTACGAGCAGTACTTC.

This sequence joins TRBV19 and TRBJ1-4; tentative D call: TRBD1 (5 bases). The CDR3 extends over 18 amino acids. V lost 5 bases and J lost 2, with 21 bases in between. Germline V CDR1 and CDR2: LNHDA, SQIVND (reference sequence). CDR3: CASSAQPFVGTTNEKLFF. CDR3 DNA: TGTGCCAGTAGTGCCCAGCCCTTTGTTGGGACGACTAATGAAAAACTGTTTTTT. Together with reference TRBV19 and TRBJ1-4, the CDR3 gives the full variable domain: DGGITQSPKYLFRKEGQNVTLSCEQNLNHDAMYWYRQDPGQGLRLIYYSQIVNDFQKGDIAEGYSVSREKKESFPLTVTSAQKNPTAFYLCASSAQPFVGTTNEKLFFGSGTQLSVL.

The chain is built from TRBV7-2 and TRBJ1-2, with a possible D match to TRBD1 (5 bases). Between the trimmed V and J ends, which lost 5 bases and 7 bases, there was a span of 17 bases. The germline gives CDR1 SGHTA, CDR2 FQGNSA. The CDR3 length is 14 residues. CDR3 protein: CASSHSRVSGGYTF. The CDR3 nucleotides read TGTGCCAGCAGCCACTCCAGGGTTTCGGGTGGCTACACCTTC.

The chain links TRBV7-9 to TRBJ1-4; D is perhaps TRBD1 (5 bases). This CDR3 has 15 residues. The germline gives CDR1 SEHNR, CDR2 FQNEAQ (reference sequence). V was pared by 3 bases and J by 10 bases, with 18 bases between. The CDR3 region has the DNA TGTGCCAGCAGCTTGGCAGGGCCGCCCGGAGGAAAACTGTTTTTT. Amino acid sequence: CASSLAGPPGGKLFF.

The chain links TRBV6-5 to TRBJ2-7, with D maybe TRBD1 (5 bases). Per the germline V gene, CDR1 is MNHEY and CDR2 is SVGAGI. V was pared by 2 bases and J by 1 base, with 12 bases between. The length of the CDR3 is 15 residues. The CDR3 coding sequence is TGTGCCAGCAGTTACCGACAGACTCTTTCCTACGAGCAGTACTTC. Amino acid sequence: CASSYRQTLSYEQYF.

V and J are TRBV6-5 and TRBJ2-1; 10 positions agree with TRBD2. CDR1 and CDR2 (germline): MNHEY, SVGAGI. The trim removed 7 bases at V and 3 bases at J, leaving 6 bases unmatched. The CDR3 totals 15 residues. CDR3 sequence reads: CASKISSGGYNEQFF. CDR3 nucleotides: TGTGCCAGCAAGATCTCTAGCGGGGGCTACAATGAGCAGTTCTTC.

CDR3 sequence (DNA): TGTGCCAGCAGTTTCCCCTGGGTTAAGGAGGGAAAGAACACTGAAGCTTTCTTT. This sequence encodes CASSFPWVKEGKNTEAFF. The chain combines TRBV28 with TRBJ1-1; D gene unclear. The CDR3 sequence is 18 residues long. Germline V gene lookup returns CDR1 MDHEN and CDR2 SYDVKM. V was trimmed by 3 bases and J by 1 base, leaving 21 bases between them.

This clone was observed a few times. The CDR3 reads CAWSVTPNTEAFF. The CDR3 nucleotides read TGTGCCTGGAGTGTAACTCCGAACACTGAAGCTTTCTTT. The genes are TRBV30 and TRBJ1-1; D unclear. Germline CDR1 is GTSNPN and CDR2 is SVGIG (reference sequence). The CDR3 spans 13 residues. The germline V and J ends were trimmed by 0 bases and 1 base, with 6 bases remaining between them.

This clone appeared a few times. This chain uses TRBV6-1 with TRBJ2-1, with 8 bases identical to TRBD2. J gave up 10 bases and V 3 bases, and 11 bases lay outside the gene matches. Germline V gene data show CDR1 as MNHNS and CDR2 as SASEGT. The CDR3 is made up of 15 amino acids. CDR3 DNA: TGTGCCAGCAGTGATTTGGGTAGCGGGGACCGGGAGCAGTTCTTC. Its protein is CASSDLGSGDREQFF.

This sequence joins TRBV5-6 and TRBJ1-2; no firm D call. This CDR3 has 13 amino acids. In germline, CDR1 is SGHDT, CDR2 YYEEEE. The V end was cut by 4 bases, the J end by 7 bases, with 14 bases between. Here the CDR3 reads CASSRQGRGGYTF. The DNA of the CDR3 is TGTGCCAGCAGCCGTCAAGGTCGGGGTGGCTACACCTTC.

The chain combines TRBV19 with TRBJ1-1; 9 nucleotides line up with TRBD1. This CDR3 has 15 amino acids. V shed 7 bases and J 7 bases; nucleotides not matched to a gene: 13. Germline lookup yields CDR1 LNHDA and CDR2 SQIVND (reference sequence). CDR3 in amino acids: CASTIYSDRGHEAFF. The CDR3 DNA sequence: TGTGCCAGTACCATCTATTCGGACAGGGGCCATGAAGCTTTCTTT. Full variable domain (remainder filled in from reference TRBV19 and TRBJ1-1): DGGITQSPKYLFRKEGQNVTLSCEQNLNHDAMYWYRQDPGQGLRLIYYSQIVNDFQKGDIAEGYSVSREKKESFPLTVTSAQKNPTAFYLCASTIYSDRGHEAFFGQGTRLTVV.